This passage covers 14 T cell receptor beta chains from one sample sequenced in a study of blood T cell repertoires in COVID-19 (dated by TCRdb to 2018 to 2021). The library was generated by the immunoSEQ multiplex PCR assay. What TCRdb holds here is the immuneACCESS table cut down to in-frame rearrangements. Part of the clones is not present; checked against another copy, under half of the missing clones reflect an unresolved V gene, and the others are unexplained. The sample table holds a few hundred thousand clones, of which about 90% were seen once. The top ten constitute nearly 6.5% of the sample. The sample consisted of peripheral blood. The source is a man between 18 and 29 years old who had recovered from COVID-19.

The chain employs TRBV19 and TRBJ1-2; D uncertain. Germline V CDR1 and CDR2: LNHDA, SQIVND (reference sequence). The CDR3 has 15 amino acids. V lost 7 bases, J lost 5 bases, and 20 bases lay in between. CDR3 loop: CASIERSAIPYGYTF. DNA for the CDR3: TGTGCCAGTATTGAGAGGTCTGCTATTCCGTATGGCTACACCTTC.

A few counts support this clone. The CDR3 loop is CASSSDRQGKNSPLHF. The CDR3 DNA reads as TGTGCCAGCAGCTCAGACCGACAGGGGAAGAATTCACCCCTCCACTTT. The chain couples TRBV9 to TRBJ1-6; the match to TRBD1 covers 8 bases. The CDR3 has 16 amino acids. CDR1 is SGDLS, CDR2 YYNGEE, per germline. V lost 4 bases and J lost 7; bases outside the gene matches: 10.

This sequence joins TRBV4-3 and TRBJ2-7, with D tentatively TRBD1 (6 bases). The CDR3 has 16 amino acids. The germline CDR1 and CDR2 sequences are LGHNA and YSLEER. V lost 1 base to trimming and J lost 1 base, with 14 bases between them. CDR3 nucleotides: TGCGCCAGCAGCCAAGGGGTTATGGACAGTTCCTACGAGCAGTACTTC. Its protein product is CASSQGVMDSSYEQYF.

This clone was seen at least ten times. The chain employs TRBV10-3 and TRBJ2-1; D perhaps matches TRBD2 (6 bases). This CDR3 spans 19 amino acids. V lost 0 bases to trimming and J lost 5 bases, with 23 bases between them. CDR1 ENHRY and CDR2 SYGVKD come from the germline V gene. For the CDR3, the DNA is TGTGCCATCAGTGAGTCATTGGGTAGCAACGGAGGGAAGAACAATGAGCAGTTCTTC. Amino acids: CAISESLGSNGGKNNEQFF.

Only a few counts were recorded for this clone. The V and J genes are TRBV18 and TRBJ1-5, with 9 bases aligning to TRBD1. The CDR3 runs to 16 residues. CDR1 and CDR2 from the germline V gene are KGHSH and LQKENI. With 3 bases clipped from V and 3 bases from J, the junction kept 6 bases outside the gene matches. The CDR3 is CASSPGTGNYNQPQHF. DNA for the CDR3: TGTGCCAGCTCACCGGGGACAGGGAATTACAATCAGCCCCAGCATTTT.

The genes are TRBV4-3 and TRBJ1-2, with no clear D. Trimming removed 3 bases from V and 2 bases from J, with 7 bases in between. CDR1 is LGHNA, CDR2 YSLEER, per germline. CDR3 length equals 13 residues. The CDR3 nucleotides read TGCGCCAGCAGCCAGGCCATCAACTATGGCTACACCTTC. This gives the protein CASSQAINYGYTF.

This CDR3 is CASSSWPFRVVTDTQYF. CDR3 in DNA: TGTGCCAGCAGTTCCTGGCCTTTCAGGGTGGTAACAGATACGCAGTATTTT. The chain joins TRBV27 to TRBJ2-3; maybe TRBD1 (5 bases). CDR3 length: 17 residues. Germline CDR1 and CDR2: MNHEY and SMNVEV (reference sequence). The V and J ends lost 4 bases and 3 bases respectively, with 20 bases between them.

The chain combines TRBV6-5 with TRBJ2-7; D perhaps matches TRBD1 (5 bases). Germline CDR1 and CDR2: MNHEY and SVGAGI. This CDR3 comprises 15 residues. The ends were cut back, 0 bases at V and 2 bases at J, with 11 bases in the middle. As DNA, the CDR3 is TGTGCCAGCAGTTACTCAGGAGCAGGGACCTACGAGCAGTACTTC. It encodes CASSYSGAGTYEQYF.

CDR3 in DNA: TGCAGTGCTAGGGCCTCCTACGAGCAGTACTTC. It specifies CSARASYEQYF. The V and J genes are TRBV20-1 and TRBJ2-7; D is uncertain. Per germline, CDR1 DFQATT and CDR2 SNEGSKA (reference sequence). Trimming removed 3 bases from V and 0 bases from J, with 3 bases in between. The CDR3 extends over 11 amino acids.

V gene TRBV4-1 combines with J gene TRBJ2-1, with TRBD2 as a possible D gene (6 bases). From germline, CDR1 is MGHRA and CDR2 YSYEKL. The germline V and J ends were trimmed by 2 bases and 7 bases, with 15 bases remaining between them. There are 15 residues in the CDR3. The CDR3 reads CASSQPRLVQNEQFF. CDR3 nucleotide sequence: TGCGCCAGCAGCCAACCTAGACTAGTCCAGAATGAGCAGTTCTTC.

This chain joins TRBV18 and TRBJ2-7, with a possible D match to TRBD1 (6 bases). Germline V CDR1 and CDR2: KGHSH, LQKENI. The CDR3 consists of 15 residues. V gave up 0 bases and J gave up 2 bases, with 11 bases separating them. In nucleotides, the CDR3 is TGTGCCAGCTCACCACCTATTGGACAGACCTACGAGCAGTACTTC. Translating gives CASSPPIGQTYEQYF.

V gene TRBV10-3 combines with J gene TRBJ2-3; the D gene is possibly TRBD2 (5 bases). Per germline, CDR1 ENHRY and CDR2 SYGVKD. The CDR3 runs to 13 residues. V dropped 3 bases and J dropped 2 bases, with 6 bases sitting between them. CDR3 sequence reads: CAISDRDTDTQYF. The CDR3 nucleotides are TGTGCCATCAGTGACCGGGACACAGATACGCAGTATTTT.

Here the CDR3 reads CASSYAAGSVEQYF. The CDR3 region has the DNA TGTGCCAGCAGTTATGCGGCAGGGTCTGTCGAGCAGTACTTC. The chain combines TRBV6-2 or TRBV6-3 with TRBJ2-7; D is possibly TRBD1 (5 bases). The germline V gene has CDR1 MNHEY and CDR2 SVGEGT. V was trimmed by 3 bases and J by 6 bases, leaving 15 bases between them. The CDR3 length is 14 residues.

This chain links TRBV28 with TRBJ1-2, with 11 bases matching TRBD1. The V gene's germline CDR1 is MDHEN and CDR2 SYDVKM. Trimming took 6 bases from V and 6 from J; bases not matched to a gene: 3. The CDR3 covers 13 residues. The CDR3 region is CASRDRGLNGYTF. CDR3 DNA sequence: TGTGCCAGCAGGGACAGGGGGCTTAATGGCTACACCTTC.